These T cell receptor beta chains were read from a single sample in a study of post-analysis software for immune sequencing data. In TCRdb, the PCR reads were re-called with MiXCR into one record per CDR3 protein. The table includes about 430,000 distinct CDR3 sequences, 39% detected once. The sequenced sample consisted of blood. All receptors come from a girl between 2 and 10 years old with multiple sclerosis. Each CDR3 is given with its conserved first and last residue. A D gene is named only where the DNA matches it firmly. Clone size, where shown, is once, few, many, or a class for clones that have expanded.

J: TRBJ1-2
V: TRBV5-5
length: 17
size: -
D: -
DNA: TGCGCCAGCAGCTTGGCTTCGGGACACGGGAACATCTATGGCTACACCTTC
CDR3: CASSLASGHGNIYGYTF

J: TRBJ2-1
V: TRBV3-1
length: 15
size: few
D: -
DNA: TGTGCCAGCAGCCAAGTGGTCAGTAGTTACAATGAGCAGTTCTTC
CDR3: CASSQVVSSYNEQFF

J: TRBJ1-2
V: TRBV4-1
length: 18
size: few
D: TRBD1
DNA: TGCGCCAGCAGCCAAGAGGGACAGGGGCCCACTGCCTCCTATGGCTACACCTTC
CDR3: CASSQEGQGPTASYGYTF

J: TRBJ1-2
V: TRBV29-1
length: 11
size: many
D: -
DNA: TGCAGCGTTGATTGGGGTAATGGCTACACCTTC
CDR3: CSVDWGNGYTF

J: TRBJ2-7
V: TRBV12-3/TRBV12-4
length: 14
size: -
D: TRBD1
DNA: TGTGCCAGCAGTGGGGGGACAGGGGAAAGCGAGCAGTACTTC
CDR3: CASSGGTGESEQYF

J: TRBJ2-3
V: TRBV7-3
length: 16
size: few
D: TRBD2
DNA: TGTGCCAGCAGTTTGACTAGCGGCAGTAGCACAGATACGCAGTATTTT
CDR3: CASSLTSGSSTDTQYF

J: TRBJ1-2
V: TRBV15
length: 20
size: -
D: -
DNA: TGTGCCACCACTCGGACTTTCTCTGGTCTAGAGTACAGGGATGGCTATGGCTACACCTTC
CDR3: CATTRTFSGLEYRDGYGYTF

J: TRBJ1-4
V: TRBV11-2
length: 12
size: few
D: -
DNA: TGTGCCAGCAGCCCCTCGGTAGGCCGACTGTTTTTT
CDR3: CASSPSVGRLFF

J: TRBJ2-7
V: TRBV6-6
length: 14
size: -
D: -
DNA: TGTGCCAGCAGTTACTCGGGCACAGGGTTCGAGCAGTACTTC
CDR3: CASSYSGTGFEQYF

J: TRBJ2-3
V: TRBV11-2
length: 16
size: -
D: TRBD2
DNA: TGTGCCAGCAGCTTATTTGCGGGAGCCCTCACAGATACGCAGTATTTT
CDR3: CASSLFAGALTDTQYF

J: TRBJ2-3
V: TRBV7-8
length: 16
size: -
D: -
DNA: TGTGCCAGCAGCTTATTCCCGGCCAGAAGCACAGATACGCAGTATTTT
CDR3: CASSLFPARSTDTQYF

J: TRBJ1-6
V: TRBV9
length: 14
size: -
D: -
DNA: TGTGCCAGCAGCGTAGGGACAGCCTCTGGACCCCTCCACTTT
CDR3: CASSVGTASGPLHF

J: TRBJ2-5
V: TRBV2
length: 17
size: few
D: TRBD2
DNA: TGTGCCAGCAGTGAATACCGCCAGCGGGGGGTACAAGAGACCCAGTACTTC
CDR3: CASSEYRQRGVQETQYF

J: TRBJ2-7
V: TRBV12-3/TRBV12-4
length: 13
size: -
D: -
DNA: TGTGCCAGCAGTAGAGGGTATAACTACGAGCAGTACTTC
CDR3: CASSRGYNYEQYF

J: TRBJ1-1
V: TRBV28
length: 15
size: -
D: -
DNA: TGTGCCAGCAGTGGGAGGGCCGGGGGGAACACTGAAGCTTTCTTT
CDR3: CASSGRAGGNTEAFF

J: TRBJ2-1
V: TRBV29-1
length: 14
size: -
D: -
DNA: TGCAGCGTAGCCGGGGCCACCTCGATTAGAGAGCAGTTCTTC
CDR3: CSVAGATSIREQFF

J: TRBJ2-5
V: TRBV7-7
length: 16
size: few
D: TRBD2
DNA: TGTGCCAGCAGCTTAGCGAGCCTAGCGGGGCAAGAGACCCAGTACTTC
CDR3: CASSLASLAGQETQYF

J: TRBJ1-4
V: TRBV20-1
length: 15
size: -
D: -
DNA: TGCAGTGCTAGGACATCCCGACACTTTGGTGAAAAACTGTTTTTT
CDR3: CSARTSRHFGEKLFF

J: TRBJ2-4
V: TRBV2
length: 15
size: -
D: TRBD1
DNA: TGTGCCAGCAGTGCACCTCAGGGGGCCAAAAACATTCGGTACTTC
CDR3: CASSAPQGAKNIRYF

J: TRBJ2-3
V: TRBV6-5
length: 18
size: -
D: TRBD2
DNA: TGTGCCAGCAGTTACTCCTCGGGGCTAGCGGGGAACACAGATACGCAGTATTTT
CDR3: CASSYSSGLAGNTDTQYF

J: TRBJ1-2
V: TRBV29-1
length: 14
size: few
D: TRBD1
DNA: TGCAGCGTTGATGTCCGACAGGGATCCTATGGCTACACCTTC
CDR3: CSVDVRQGSYGYTF

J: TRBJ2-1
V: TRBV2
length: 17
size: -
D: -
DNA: TGTGCCAGCAGTGAAGCGCCGGGCCTCAGCTCCTACAATGAGCAGTTCTTC
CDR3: CASSEAPGLSSYNEQFF

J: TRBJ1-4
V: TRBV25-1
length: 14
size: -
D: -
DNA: TGTGCCAGCAGTGAATTCAGGGGACATGAAAAACTGTTTTTT
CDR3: CASSEFRGHEKLFF

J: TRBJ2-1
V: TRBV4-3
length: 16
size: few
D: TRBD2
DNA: TGCGCCAGCAGCCCAACTAGCGGGAGGGGTCGAAATGAGCAGTTCTTC
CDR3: CASSPTSGRGRNEQFF

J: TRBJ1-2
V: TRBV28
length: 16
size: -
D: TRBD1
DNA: TGTGCCAGCAGCCTCCTTCAGACAGGGCTTAACTATGGCTACACCTTC
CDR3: CASSLLQTGLNYGYTF

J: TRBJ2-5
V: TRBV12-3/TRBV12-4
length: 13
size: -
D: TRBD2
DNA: TGTGCCAGCATCCGGGGGGGTCAAGAGACCCAGTACTTC
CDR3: CASIRGGQETQYF

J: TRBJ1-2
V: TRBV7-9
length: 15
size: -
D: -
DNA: TGTGCCAGCAGTTCCCAAGGGAGCGCCGACTATGGCTACACCTTC
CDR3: CASSSQGSADYGYTF

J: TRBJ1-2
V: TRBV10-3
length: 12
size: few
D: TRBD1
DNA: TGTGCCATCGGGGACAGAATGTGGGGCTACACCTTC
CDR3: CAIGDRMWGYTF

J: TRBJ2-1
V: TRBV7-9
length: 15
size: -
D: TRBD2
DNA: TGTGCCAGCAGCTACACTAGCGGGAGTTACAATGAGCAGTTCTTC
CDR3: CASSYTSGSYNEQFF

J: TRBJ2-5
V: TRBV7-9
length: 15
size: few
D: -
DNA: TGTGCCAGCAGCACGGAAGTGGACATTGGGGAGACCCAGTACTTC
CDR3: CASSTEVDIGETQYF

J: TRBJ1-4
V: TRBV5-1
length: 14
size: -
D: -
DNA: TGCGCCAGCAGCCCGAGGGGCCTGGATGAAAAACTGTTTTTT
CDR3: CASSPRGLDEKLFF

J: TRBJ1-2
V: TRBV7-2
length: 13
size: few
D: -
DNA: TGTGCCAGCAGCTTCGAGATCCTCGCTAGCTACACCTTC
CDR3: CASSFEILASYTF

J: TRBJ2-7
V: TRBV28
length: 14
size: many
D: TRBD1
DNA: TGTGCCAGTCAAGGGGGACAGGGGAGTTTCGGGCAGTACTTC
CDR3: CASQGGQGSFGQYF

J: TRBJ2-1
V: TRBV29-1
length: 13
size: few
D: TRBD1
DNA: TGCAGCGTTGAACAGGGGGCCTACAATGAGCAGTTCTTC
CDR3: CSVEQGAYNEQFF

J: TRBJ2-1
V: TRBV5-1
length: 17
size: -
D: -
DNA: TGCGCCAGCAGCCCGGCAGGAAACGCACACACACACAATGAGCAGTTCTTC
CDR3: CASSPAGNAHTHNEQFF

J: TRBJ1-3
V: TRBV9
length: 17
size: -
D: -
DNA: TGTGCCAGCAGCGTTGATTTGTCAGCGAACTCTGGAAACACCATATATTTT
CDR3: CASSVDLSANSGNTIYF

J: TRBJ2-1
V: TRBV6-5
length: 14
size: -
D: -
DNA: TGTGCCAGCACCGGCTTTAACTCCTACAATGAGCAGTTCTTC
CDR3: CASTGFNSYNEQFF

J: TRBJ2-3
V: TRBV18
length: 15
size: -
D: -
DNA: TGTGCCAGCTCACCCCCAGCGGAGGGACGGAATACGCAGTATTTT
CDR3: CASSPPAEGRNTQYF

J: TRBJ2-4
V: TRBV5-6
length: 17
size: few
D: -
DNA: TGCGCCAGCAGCTTCGGTAGTATCAGGGGCGAGGTAAACATTCAGTACTTC
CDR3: CASSFGSIRGEVNIQYF

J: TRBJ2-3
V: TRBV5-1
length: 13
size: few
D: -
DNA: TGCGCCAGCAGCATGACTAGTATAGATACGCAGTATTTT
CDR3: CASSMTSIDTQYF

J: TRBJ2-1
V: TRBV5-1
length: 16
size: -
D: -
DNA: TGCGCCAGCAGCTTTTCCAACCAAGCAGCAGGCGATGAGCAGTTCTTC
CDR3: CASSFSNQAAGDEQFF

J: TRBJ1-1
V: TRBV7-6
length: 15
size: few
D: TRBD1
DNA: TGTGCCAGCAGCTCAAGAGACAGGGCGTACACTGAAGCTTTCTTT
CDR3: CASSSRDRAYTEAFF

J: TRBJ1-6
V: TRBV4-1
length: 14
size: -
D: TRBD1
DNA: TGCGCCAGCAGCCAAGGACAGGGGGCATCACCCCTCCACTTT
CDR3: CASSQGQGASPLHF

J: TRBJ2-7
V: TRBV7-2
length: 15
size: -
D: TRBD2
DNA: TGTGCCAGCAGCTTAGTTACTAGCGGGAGCCACGAGCAGTACTTC
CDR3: CASSLVTSGSHEQYF

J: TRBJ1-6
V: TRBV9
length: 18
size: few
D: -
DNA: TGTGCCAGCAGCATCCGCACGGACGGAGCCCAAACTAATTCACCCCTCCACTTT
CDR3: CASSIRTDGAQTNSPLHF

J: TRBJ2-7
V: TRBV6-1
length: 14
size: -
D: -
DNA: TGTGCCAGCAGTGAAGAGAGGGAAGGGGACGAGCAGTACTTC
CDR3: CASSEEREGDEQYF

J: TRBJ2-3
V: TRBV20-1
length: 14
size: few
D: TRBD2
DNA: TGCAGTGCCCCCACCTTAGCGGGAGTCGATACGCAGTATTTT
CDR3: CSAPTLAGVDTQYF

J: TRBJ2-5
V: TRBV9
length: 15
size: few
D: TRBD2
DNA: TGTGCCAGCAGCGAAAGACTAGCGGGAGAGCAGACCCAGTACTTC
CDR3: CASSERLAGEQTQYF

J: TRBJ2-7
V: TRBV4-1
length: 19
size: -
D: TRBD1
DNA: TGCGCCAGCAGCCAAGATCGGGCTCGTGGGACAGGGAGATCCTACGAGCAGTACTTC
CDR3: CASSQDRARGTGRSYEQYF

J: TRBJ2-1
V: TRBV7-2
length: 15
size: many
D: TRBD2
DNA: TGTGCCAGCAGCCTGGGACTAGCGGGAGACAATGAGCAGTTCTTC
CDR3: CASSLGLAGDNEQFF

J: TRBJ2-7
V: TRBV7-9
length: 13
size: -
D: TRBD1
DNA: TGTGCCAGCAGCTCCCCGACAGGGGACGAGCAGTACTTC
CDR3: CASSSPTGDEQYF

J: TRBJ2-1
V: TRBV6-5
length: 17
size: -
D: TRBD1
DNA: TGTGCCAGCAGTTGGACAGGGATACCGAGCTCCTACAATGAGCAGTTCTTC
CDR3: CASSWTGIPSSYNEQFF

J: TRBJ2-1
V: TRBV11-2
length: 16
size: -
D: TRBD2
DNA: TGTGCCAGCAGCCCACGGACTAGCGGGAGTGATCTTGAGCAGTTCTTC
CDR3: CASSPRTSGSDLEQFF